Presented here are 30 T cell receptor beta chains from one specimen sequenced in a study of blood T cell repertoires in COVID-19. Sequenced by immunoSEQ multiplex PCR; TCRdb stores in-frame clones only, minus some. The data hold roughly 200,000 clones, with approximately 86% observed a single time. The sample taken for sequencing was peripheral blood. These receptors came from a woman younger than 45 with COVID-19, enrolled during active disease.

The J gene is TRBJ2-7, the V gene TRBV30, with D hard to call. This CDR3 spans 11 amino acids. Per the germline V gene, CDR1 is GTSNPN and CDR2 is SVGIG (reference sequence). V was trimmed by 7 bases and J by 2 bases, leaving 9 bases between them. The CDR3 nucleotides are TGTGCCTTAACTACCACCTACGAGCAGTACTTC. Amino acids: CALTTTYEQYF.

DNA for the CDR3: TGTGCCAGCAGTTCCCCCAGCGGGGCCACAGATACGCAGTATTTT. It translates to CASSSPSGATDTQYF. This sequence joins TRBV6-5 and TRBJ2-3; TRBD2 agrees at 7 bases. The germline gives CDR1 MNHEY, CDR2 SVGAGI. This CDR3 region has 15 residues. With 4 bases clipped from V and 2 bases from J, the junction kept 6 bases outside the gene matches.

V is TRBV2 and J is TRBJ2-1; D may be TRBD1 (5 bases). V was clipped by 7 bases and J by 13 bases, with 14 bases between them. The CDR3 contains 11 residues. The germline V gene has CDR1 SNHLY and CDR2 FYNNEI. The CDR3 protein is CASNYRTRQFF. CDR3 DNA: TGTGCCAGCAACTACAGGACACGACAGTTCTTC.

V and J are TRBV12-3 or TRBV12-4 and TRBJ2-2; D not certain. The CDR3 is 12 residues long. Trimming shortened V by 5 bases and J by 6 bases, and 7 bases separated the two germline ends. DNA for the CDR3: TGTGCCAGCAGTATCGGGTCCGGGGAGCTGTTTTTT. Protein sequence: CASSIGSGELFF.

Turning to this clone: The same CDR3 can be traced to other DNA sequences in this sample. The chain couples TRBV6-4 to TRBJ2-3; D not resolved. Per the germline V gene, CDR1 is MRHNA and CDR2 is SNTAGT. V shed 0 bases and J shed 1 base, with 8 bases lying between them. The CDR3 runs 15 residues. CDR3 DNA sequence: TGTGCCAGCAGTGACTCACATCAGGGCACAGATACGCAGTATTTT. Translation: CASSDSHQGTDTQYF.

Turning to this clone: The same CDR3 arises from other DNA sequences in this sample as well. V usage is TRBV4-1 and J usage is TRBJ2-3, with TRBD1 matching over 8 bases. J gave up 3 bases and V 3 bases, and 5 bases lay outside the gene matches. CDR3 length: 15 residues. Germline assignment: CDR1 MGHRA and CDR2 YSYEKL. The CDR3 nucleotides are TGCGCCAGCAGCCAGGACAGGGAAGGTACAGATACGCAGTATTTT. Encoded protein: CASSQDREGTDTQYF.

The chain is built from TRBV4-2 and TRBJ2-7; TRBD2 matches at 12 bases. J lost 1 base, V lost 4 bases, and 2 bases had no gene match. In germline, CDR1 is LGHNA, CDR2 YNFKEQ. The CDR3 extends over 15 amino acids. CDR3 nucleotide sequence: TGTGCCAGCAGCCGGGGGACTAGCGGGTCCTACGAGCAGTACTTC. Translated, it gives CASSRGTSGSYEQYF.

The rearrangement links TRBV6-2 or TRBV6-3 to TRBJ2-7; 8 bases fit TRBD2. The CDR3 is 16 residues long. Germline CDR1 and CDR2: MNHEY and SVGEGT. The J segment lost 7 bases and the V segment lost 0 bases, leaving 11 bases of the junction unmatched. As DNA, the CDR3 is TGTGCCAGCAGTTACTCCGAGCGGGAGCCGACTTCAGAGCAGTACTTC. Residues: CASSYSEREPTSEQYF.

To note about this clone: In the same sample, other DNA sequences code for this CDR3. The genes are TRBV20-1 and TRBJ1-2; D gene unclear. This CDR3 comprises 11 residues. Deletions cut 6 bases from V and 4 bases from J, with 9 bases between. Germline V CDR1 and CDR2: DFQATT, SNEGSKA (reference sequence). In DNA form, the CDR3 reads TGCAGTGCCCCCCTTCCCTATGGCTACACCTTC. Its protein is CSAPLPYGYTF.

The genes are TRBV12-5 and TRBJ2-2; a weak D match, TRBD2 (6 bases). The CDR3 runs to 15 residues. V was clipped by 4 bases and J by 4 bases, with 13 bases between them. Germline V CDR1 and CDR2: LGHNT, FRNRAP. The CDR3 sequence: CASGSRGRSTGELFF. In DNA, the CDR3 is TGTGCTAGTGGTTCTCGGGGGAGGTCCACCGGGGAGCTGTTTTTT.

This clone was counted between two and nine times. The gene calls are TRBV27 and TRBJ2-7; possibly TRBD2 for D (7 bases). V was trimmed by 6 bases and J by 4 bases, leaving 22 bases between them. The length of the CDR3 is 16 residues. Germline V gene sequence: CDR1 MNHEY, CDR2 SMNVEV (reference sequence). The CDR3 region has the DNA TGTGCCAGCAGCCCTATTGGTGGGGGGGGCGTGTACGAGCAGTACTTC. It codes for CASSPIGGGGVYEQYF.

The genes are TRBV6-6 and TRBJ1-2; tentative D call: TRBD1 (5 bases). The ends were cut back, 0 bases at V and 4 bases at J, with 9 bases in the middle. Germline-derived CDR1 and CDR2 are MNHNY and SVGAGI (reference sequence). This CDR3 comprises 14 residues. The CDR3 region has the DNA TGTGCCAGCAGTTACTCGGAGGGGATCTATGGCTACACCTTC. This sequence encodes CASSYSEGIYGYTF.

V is TRBV2 and J is TRBJ2-3; a possible D gene is TRBD1 (5 bases). Trimming removed 5 bases from V and 2 bases from J, with 14 bases in between. Germline V lookup: CDR1 SNHLY, CDR2 FYNNEI. This CDR3 has 15 residues. The CDR3: CASSRWQGNTDTQYF. In nucleotides, the CDR3 is TGTGCCAGCAGTCGGTGGCAGGGAAACACAGATACGCAGTATTTT.

CDR3 sequence: CASSLETGGGLGGYTF. CDR3 nucleotide sequence: TGTGCCAGCAGCTTAGAAACAGGGGGCGGATTAGGTGGCTACACCTTC. The chain has TRBV7-9 and TRBJ1-2, with 9 bases aligning to TRBD1. The germline CDR1 and CDR2 sequences are SEHNR and FQNEAQ (reference sequence). The CDR3 spans 16 residues. Trimming at V came to 1 base and at J to 7 bases, leaving 10 bases not matched to a gene.

The chain uses TRBV6-5 and TRBJ2-7; the D is unclear. Trimming cost V 7 bases and J 1 base, with 14 bases left between them. CDR1 is MNHEY and CDR2 is SVGAGI in the germline V gene. This CDR3 has 14 amino acids. The CDR3 is CASKMTQSSYEQYF. The CDR3 DNA reads TGTGCCAGCAAAATGACACAAAGTTCCTACGAGCAGTACTTC.

There are a few counts of this clone. The chain joins TRBV30 to TRBJ1-4; possible D gene TRBD1, 6 bases. The germline V gene encodes CDR1 GTSNPN and CDR2 SVGIG (reference sequence). The CDR3 is 13 amino acids. V was clipped by 5 bases and J by 8 bases, with 15 bases between them. The CDR3 loop is CAWAQGIGEKLFF. The CDR3 DNA reads as TGTGCCTGGGCTCAGGGGATAGGGGAAAAACTGTTTTTT.

The V gene is TRBV12-3 or TRBV12-4, the J gene TRBJ2-3, with a possible D match to TRBD1 (5 bases). The CDR3 loop spans 13 amino acids. The V and J ends lost 2 bases and 4 bases respectively, with 7 bases between them. The CDR3: CASSLQGADTQYF. CDR3 sequence (DNA): TGTGCCAGCAGTTTACAGGGCGCAGATACGCAGTATTTT.

J is TRBJ2-2 and V is TRBV9; no firm D call. This CDR3 has 15 amino acids. Germline loops: CDR1 SGDLS, CDR2 YYNGEE. Deletions cut 0 bases from V and 1 base from J, with 7 bases between. The CDR3 bases are TGTGCCAGCAGCGTAGCTCGGTTGAACACCGGGGAGCTGTTTTTT. Translated, it gives CASSVARLNTGELFF. The entire variable domain, with the rest obtained from reference TRBV9 and TRBJ2-2, is as follows: DSGVTQTPKHLITATGQRVTLRCSPRSGDLSVYWYQQSLDQGLQFLIQYYNGEERAKGNILERFSAQQFPDLHSELNLSSLELGDSALYFCASSVARLNTGELFFGEGSRLTVL.

The chain links TRBV3-1 (or the pseudogene TRBV3-2) to TRBJ1-2; 8 bases line up with TRBD1. With 2 bases clipped from V and 7 bases from J, the junction kept 3 bases outside the gene matches. The length of the CDR3 is 13 residues. The germline CDR1 and CDR2 sequences are LGHDT and YNNKEL (reference sequence). The CDR3 reads CASSQQGAGGYTF. DNA of the CDR3: TGTGCCAGCAGCCAACAGGGGGCAGGTGGCTACACCTTC.

The chain is built from TRBV5-5 and TRBJ1-2; D possibly corresponds to TRBD1 (6 bases). Germline CDR1 reads SGHKS; CDR2 reads YYEKEE (reference sequence). The CDR3 totals 16 residues. Trimming took 3 bases from V and 4 from J, leaving 19 bases between them. CDR3 nucleotide sequence: TGTGCCAGCAGCTCTGGGAGTGGGACACTCATCTATGGCTACACCTTC. Translating gives CASSSGSGTLIYGYTF.

DNA of the CDR3: TGTGCCAGCAGTGGGACTAGCGGCCCCTACGAGCAGTACTTC. This translates into CASSGTSGPYEQYF. The chain recombines TRBV6-2 or TRBV6-3 with TRBJ2-7, with TRBD2 identical over 11 bases. V lost 5 bases to trimming and J lost 2 bases; unmatched junction nucleotides: 2. Germline V gives CDR1 MNHEY, CDR2 SVGEGT. The CDR3 spans 14 residues.

J is TRBJ1-1 and V is TRBV7-2, with D tentatively TRBD1 (5 bases). The CDR3 has 16 residues. Trimming removed 1 base from V and 6 bases from J, with 18 bases in between. CDR1 SGHTA and CDR2 FQGNSA come from the germline V gene. CDR3 in amino acids: CASSLGIGGSTAEAFF. The CDR3 DNA follows: TGTGCCAGCAGCTTAGGGATCGGGGGGAGTACGGCTGAAGCTTTCTTT. The whole variable domain, filled in from reference TRBV7-2 and TRBJ1-1, reads GAGVSQSPSNKVTEKGKDVELRCDPISGHTALYWYRQSLGQGLEFLIYFQGNSAPDKSGLPSDRFSAERTGGSVSTLTIQRTQQEDSAVYLCASSLGIGGSTAEAFFGQGTRLTVV.

The rearrangement uses TRBV7-7 and TRBJ2-5, with TRBD2 matching over 7 bases. There are 16 residues in the CDR3. Germline V gives CDR1 SSHAT, CDR2 FNYEAQ (reference sequence). The V and J ends lost 2 bases and 1 base, in that order; junction bases with no gene match: 7. CDR3 region: CASSLSVGGGQETQYF. DNA of the CDR3: TGTGCCAGCAGCTTATCCGTGGGCGGGGGCCAAGAGACCCAGTACTTC. Together with reference TRBV7-7 and TRBJ2-5, the CDR3 gives the full variable domain: GAGVSQSPRYKVTKRGQDVTLRCDPISSHATLYWYQQALGQGPEFLTYFNYEAQPDKSGLPSDRFSAERPEGSISTLTIQRTEQRDSAMYRCASSLSVGGGQETQYFGPGTRLLVL.

V usage is TRBV29-1 and J usage is TRBJ2-1; 11 bases align to TRBD1. This CDR3 has 14 amino acids. The trim removed 6 bases at V and 4 bases at J, leaving 5 bases unmatched. Germline CDR1 is SQVTM and CDR2 is ANQGSEA. The CDR3 nucleotides read TGCAGCGTGTTAGGACAGGGGGCTTACAATGAGCAGTTCTTC. This translates into CSVLGQGAYNEQFF.

This chain joins TRBV27 and TRBJ1-4; 9 nucleotides line up with TRBD1. Trimming at V came to 4 bases and at J to 5 bases, leaving 8 bases not matched to a gene. This CDR3 comprises 16 residues. CDR1 and CDR2 (germline): MNHEY, SMNVEV (reference sequence). This chain's CDR3 is CASSSVTGTGNEKLFF. Written as DNA, the CDR3 is TGTGCCAGCAGTTCAGTCACCGGGACAGGGAATGAAAAACTGTTTTTT.

This chain's CDR3 is CASSGTGNYGYTF. Written as DNA, the CDR3 is TGTGCCAGCAGCGGGACAGGGAACTATGGCTACACCTTC. The chain is built from TRBV5-4 and TRBJ1-2; 9 positions match TRBD1. The J segment lost 2 bases and the V segment lost 4 bases, leaving 0 bases of the junction unmatched. Germline lookup yields CDR1 SGHNT and CDR2 YYREEE (reference sequence). This CDR3 has 13 amino acids.

The chain uses TRBV21-1 and TRBJ2-2; the DNA was not compared with TRBD2, the D call given in the table. TRBV21-1 is a recognized pseudogene. The CDR3 consists of 16 residues. The DNA for the CDR3 is TGTGCCAGCAGCAAGGGACTAGCGGGGAACACCGGGGAGCTGTTTTTT. This codes for CASSKGLAGNTGELFF.

V usage is TRBV7-2 and J usage is TRBJ2-7; TRBD1 aligns across 7 bases. V was clipped by 4 bases and J by 0 bases; unmatched bases: 6. Per the germline V gene, CDR1 is SGHTA and CDR2 is FQGNSA. The CDR3 length is 15 residues. This chain's CDR3 is CASSWDSLSSYEQYF. CDR3 nucleotide sequence: TGTGCCAGCAGCTGGGACAGCTTAAGCTCCTACGAGCAGTACTTC.

This chain connects TRBV5-4 to TRBJ2-3; 9 nucleotides match TRBD1. V lost 0 bases to trimming and J lost 7 bases; unmatched junction nucleotides: 3. Germline CDR1 SGHNT, CDR2 YYREEE (reference sequence). The CDR3 extends over 14 amino acids. The DNA for the CDR3 is TGTGCCAGCAGCTTGGATAACAGGGGGCATACGCAGTATTTT. Amino acid sequence: CASSLDNRGHTQYF.

V is TRBV19 and J is TRBJ2-7; 9 bases fit TRBD1. CDR3 length: 13 amino acids. V was clipped by 7 bases and J by 5 bases; unmatched bases: 6. Germline assignment: CDR1 LNHDA and CDR2 SQIVND (reference sequence). In DNA, the CDR3 is TGTGCCAGTAAAGGGACAGGGCGGGACGAGCAGTACTTC. Protein product: CASKGTGRDEQYF.